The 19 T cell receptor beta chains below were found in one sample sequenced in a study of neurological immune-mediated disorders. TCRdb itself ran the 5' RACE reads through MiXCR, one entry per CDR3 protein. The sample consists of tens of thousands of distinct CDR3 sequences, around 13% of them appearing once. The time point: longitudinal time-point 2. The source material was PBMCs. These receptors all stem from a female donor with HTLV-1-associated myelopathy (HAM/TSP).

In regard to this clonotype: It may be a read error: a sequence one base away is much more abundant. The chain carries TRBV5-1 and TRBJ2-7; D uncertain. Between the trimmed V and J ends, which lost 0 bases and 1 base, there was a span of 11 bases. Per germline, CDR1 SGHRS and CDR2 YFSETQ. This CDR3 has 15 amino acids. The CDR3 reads CASSLAPMSSYEQYF. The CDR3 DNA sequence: TGCGCCAGCAGCTTGGCCCCTATGAGTTCCTACGAGCAGTACTTC. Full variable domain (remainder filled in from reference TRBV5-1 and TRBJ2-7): KAGVTQTPRYLIKTRGQQVTLSCSPISGHRSVSWYQQTPGQGLQFLFEYFSETQRNKGNFPGRFSGRQFSNSRSEMNVSTLELGDSALYLCASSLAPMSSYEQYFGPGTRLTVT.

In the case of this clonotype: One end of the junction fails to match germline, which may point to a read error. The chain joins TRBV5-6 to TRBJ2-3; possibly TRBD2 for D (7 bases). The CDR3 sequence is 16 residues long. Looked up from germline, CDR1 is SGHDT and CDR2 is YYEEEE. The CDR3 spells CANSLGGGYYTDTQYF. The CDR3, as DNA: TGTGCCAACAGCTTGGGCGGGGGCTATTACACAGATACGCAGTATTTT.

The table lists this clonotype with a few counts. Written as DNA, the CDR3 is TGTGCCAGCAGCGTAGCGGCAGGGGCCGTCGAGACCCAGTACTTC. Translated: CASSVAAGAVETQYF. The V and J genes are TRBV9 and TRBJ2-5, with a weak D call TRBD1 (6 bases). V was pared by 0 bases and J by 5 bases, with 14 bases between. This CDR3 is 15 amino acids long. The V gene's germline CDR1 is SGDLS and CDR2 YYNGEE.

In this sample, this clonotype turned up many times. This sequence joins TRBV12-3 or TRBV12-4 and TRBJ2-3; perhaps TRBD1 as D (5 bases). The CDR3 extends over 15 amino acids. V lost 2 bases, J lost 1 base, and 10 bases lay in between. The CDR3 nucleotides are TGTGCCAGCAGTTTAAGGGGAAGGGGCACAGATACGCAGTATTTT. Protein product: CASSLRGRGTDTQYF.

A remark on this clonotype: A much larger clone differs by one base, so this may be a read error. The DNA for the CDR3 is TGTGCCAGCATAACCGTCAGGGCAAATGAGCAGTTCTTC. Its protein is CASITVRANEQFF. The chain carries TRBV7-9 and TRBJ2-1; D may be TRBD1 (5 bases). Germline lookup yields CDR1 SEHNR and CDR2 FQNEAQ (reference sequence). This CDR3 has 13 amino acids. The V end was cut by 7 bases, the J end by 7 bases, with 14 bases between.

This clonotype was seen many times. The CDR3 coding sequence is TGTGCCATCAGTGAAATTGCGGGGAGCTCCTACGAGCAGTACTTC. Translating gives CAISEIAGSSYEQYF. V is TRBV10-3 and J is TRBJ2-7, with a weak D call TRBD2 (6 bases). V lost 3 bases to trimming and J lost 0 bases, with 12 bases between them. The germline V gene encodes CDR1 ENHRY and CDR2 SYGVKD. The CDR3 extends over 15 amino acids.

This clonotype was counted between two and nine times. CDR3 amino acids: CASSLGKQGAGELFF. CDR3 coding DNA: TGTGCCAGCAGTTTGGGAAAACAGGGGGCCGGGGAGCTGTTTTTT. The chain links TRBV12-3 or TRBV12-4 to TRBJ2-2; 8 positions match TRBD1. The CDR3 runs to 15 residues. With 3 bases clipped from V and 6 bases from J, the junction kept 6 bases outside the gene matches.

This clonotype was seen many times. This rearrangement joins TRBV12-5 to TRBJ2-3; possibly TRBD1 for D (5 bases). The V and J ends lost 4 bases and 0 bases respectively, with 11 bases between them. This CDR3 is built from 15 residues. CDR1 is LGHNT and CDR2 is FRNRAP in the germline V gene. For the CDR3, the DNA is TGTGCTAGTGGTTCCCGACAGATAAGCACAGATACGCAGTATTTT. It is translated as CASGSRQISTDTQYF.

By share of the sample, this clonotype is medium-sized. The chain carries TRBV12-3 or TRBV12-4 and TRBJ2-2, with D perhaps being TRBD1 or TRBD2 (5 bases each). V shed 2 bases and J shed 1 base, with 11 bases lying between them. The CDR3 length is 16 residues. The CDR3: CASSLMGTVNTGELFF. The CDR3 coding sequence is TGTGCCAGCAGTTTAATGGGGACGGTGAACACCGGGGAGCTGTTTTTT.

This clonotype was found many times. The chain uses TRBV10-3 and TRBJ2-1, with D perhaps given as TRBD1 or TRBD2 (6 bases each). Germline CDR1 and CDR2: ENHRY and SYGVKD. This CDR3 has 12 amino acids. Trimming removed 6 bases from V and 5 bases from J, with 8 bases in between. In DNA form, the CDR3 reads TGTGCCATCAGAAGGGGGGACAATGAGCAGTTCTTC. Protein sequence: CAIRRGDNEQFF.

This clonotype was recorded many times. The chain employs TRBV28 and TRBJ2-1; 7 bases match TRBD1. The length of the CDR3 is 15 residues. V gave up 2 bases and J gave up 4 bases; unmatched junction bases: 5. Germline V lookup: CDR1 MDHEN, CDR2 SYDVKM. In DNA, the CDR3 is TGTGCCAGCAGTTTACTGACAGGGAATTACAATGAGCAGTTCTTC. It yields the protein CASSLLTGNYNEQFF.

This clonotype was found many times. In DNA form, the CDR3 reads TGCGCCAGCAGCCTCCTGGGAGAGAGAGCCTATGGCTACACCTTC. It is translated as CASSLLGERAYGYTF. The rearrangement joins TRBV5-1 to TRBJ1-2; the D is unclear. V was clipped by 4 bases and J by 4 bases, with 17 bases between them. CDR3 length: 15 residues. Per the germline V gene, CDR1 is SGHRS and CDR2 is YFSETQ.

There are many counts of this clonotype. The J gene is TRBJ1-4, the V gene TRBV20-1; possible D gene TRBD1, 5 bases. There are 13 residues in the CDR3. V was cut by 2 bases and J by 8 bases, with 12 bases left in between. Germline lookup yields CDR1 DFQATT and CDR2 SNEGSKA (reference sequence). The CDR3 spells CSARSRVGEKLFF. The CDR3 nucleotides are TGCAGTGCTAGAAGCAGGGTCGGAGAAAAACTGTTTTTT.

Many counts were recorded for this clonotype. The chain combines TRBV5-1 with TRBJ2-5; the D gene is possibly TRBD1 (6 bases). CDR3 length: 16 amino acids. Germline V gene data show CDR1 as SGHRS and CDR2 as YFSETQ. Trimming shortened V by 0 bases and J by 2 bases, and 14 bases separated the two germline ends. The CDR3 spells CASSLGPGTRQETQYF. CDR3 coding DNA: TGCGCCAGCAGCTTGGGACCCGGGACACGACAAGAGACCCAGTACTTC.

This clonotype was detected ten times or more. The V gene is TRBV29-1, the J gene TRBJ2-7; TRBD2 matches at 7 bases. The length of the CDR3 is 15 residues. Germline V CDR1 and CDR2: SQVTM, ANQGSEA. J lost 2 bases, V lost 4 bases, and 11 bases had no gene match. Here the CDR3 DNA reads TGCAGCGTTGTCAGTTTCGGGACTACAACCTACGAGCAGTACTTC. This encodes CSVVSFGTTTYEQYF.

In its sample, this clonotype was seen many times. The DNA of the CDR3 is TGTGCCATCACCCCAGGTTGGACAGTCTCCTACGAGCAGTACTTC. Translating gives CAITPGWTVSYEQYF. The chain employs TRBV10-3 and TRBJ2-7; D may be TRBD1 (6 bases). CDR3 length equals 15 residues. Germline loops: CDR1 ENHRY, CDR2 SYGVKD. V was cut by 7 bases and J by 0 bases, with 16 bases left in between.

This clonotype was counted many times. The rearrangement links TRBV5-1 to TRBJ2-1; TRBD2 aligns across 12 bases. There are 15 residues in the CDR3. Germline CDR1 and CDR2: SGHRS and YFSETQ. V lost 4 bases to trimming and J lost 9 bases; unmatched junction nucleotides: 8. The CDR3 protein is CASSLGRTSGVEQFF. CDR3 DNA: TGCGCCAGCAGCCTTGGTAGGACTAGCGGGGTTGAGCAGTTCTTC.

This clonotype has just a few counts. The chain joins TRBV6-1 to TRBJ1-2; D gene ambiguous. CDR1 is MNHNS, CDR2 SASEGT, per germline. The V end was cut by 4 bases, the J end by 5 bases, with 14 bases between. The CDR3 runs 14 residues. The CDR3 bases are TGTGCCAGCAGTGCCTCCTTTCCGGCTTATGGCTACACCTTC. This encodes CASSASFPAYGYTF.

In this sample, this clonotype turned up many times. In DNA form, the CDR3 reads TGCAGTGCAATAGGACTAGCGGAAAAAGAGACCCAGTACTTC. Translation: CSAIGLAEKETQYF. This chain uses TRBV20-1 with TRBJ2-5, with 10 nucleotides matching TRBD2. V dropped 6 bases and J dropped 3; count of bases not matched to a gene: 7. CDR1 is DFQATT, CDR2 SNEGSKA, per germline (reference sequence). The CDR3 has 14 amino acids.